This paragraph reports one TCR beta chain. Its antigen is unknown. Germline V gene lookup returns CDR1 SNHLY and CDR2 FYNNEI. After removal of 7 bases from V and 0 bases from J, the junction contained 8 bases not matched to a gene. The CDR3 totals 16 residues. TCRdb itself ran the 5' RACE reads through MiXCR, one entry per CDR3 protein. Of more than 150,000 distinct CDR3 sequences in the sample, around a fifth were seen once. The record originates from a study of T-cell memory formation after mild COVID-19. Study results and caveats: Later expanders leaned CD4+, whereas clones that contracted between day 15 and 85 were balanced CD4/CD8.

The J gene is TRBJ2-2, the V gene TRBV2; TRBD2 matches 7 bases. The origin of this receptor is an adult woman who had mild COVID-19 (a few samples of this study predate the infection). Cell type and time point are not known. Sequencing was carried out using PBMCs or a T cell subset sorted from them (not recorded which). The CDR3 spells CASKYGRSSNTGELFF. The DNA for the CDR3 is TGTGCCAGCAAGTACGGGAGGAGCTCGAACACCGGGGAGCTGTTTTTT.